Listed below are T cell receptor beta chains from one sample, sequenced in a study of long-term antiretroviral therapy in people with HIV. TCRdb's copy holds only in-frame clones and misses some; the assay was immunoSEQ multiplex PCR. This sample has 25,000 to 30,000 clones, with 84% found just once. The sequencing used unsorted PBMCs, collected 0.4 years after starting antiretroviral therapy. Source of these receptors: a young man with HIV. Each CDR3 is given with its conserved first and last residue. The D gene is left open where the match is weak. Size values are once, few and many counts, or a class for expanded clones, and some rows have none.

CDR3aa: CASSISPRAPQHF
CDR3nt: TGTGCCAGTAGTATTAGCCCCCGGGCGCCCCAGCATTTT
d_gene: -
abundance: -
j_gene: TRBJ1-5
v_gene: TRBV19

CDR3aa: CASSPLTGESYF
CDR3nt: TGTGCCAGCAGCCCTTTGACCGGCGAGTCGTACTTC
d_gene: -
abundance: -
j_gene: TRBJ2-7
v_gene: TRBV5-6

CDR3aa: CASSIDHPSANTEAFF
CDR3nt: TGTGCCAGTAGTATAGATCACCCTTCGGCGAACACTGAAGCTTTCTTT
d_gene: -
abundance: -
j_gene: TRBJ1-1
v_gene: TRBV19

CDR3aa: CASSRADTSYNEQFF
CDR3nt: TGTGCCAGTAGTAGGGCGGATACCTCCTACAATGAGCAGTTCTTC
d_gene: -
abundance: -
j_gene: TRBJ2-1
v_gene: TRBV19

CDR3aa: CASSSQGALENEQFF
CDR3nt: TGTGCCAGCAGCTCACAGGGGGCGCTTGAGAATGAGCAGTTCTTC
d_gene: TRBD1
abundance: -
j_gene: TRBJ2-1
v_gene: TRBV7-9

CDR3aa: CASSPGGTVHYEQYF
CDR3nt: TGTGCCAGCTCACCGGGAGGGACAGTTCACTACGAGCAGTACTTC
d_gene: -
abundance: once
j_gene: TRBJ2-7
v_gene: TRBV18

CDR3aa: CASSYSAGGGDGYTF
CDR3nt: TGTGCCAGCAGTTACTCAGCGGGGGGGGGCGATGGCTACACCTTC
d_gene: -
abundance: -
j_gene: TRBJ1-2
v_gene: TRBV6-5

CDR3aa: CASSPLGGDYGYTF
CDR3nt: TGCGCCAGCAGCCCCCTAGGCGGGGACTATGGCTACACCTTC
d_gene: -
abundance: once
j_gene: TRBJ1-2
v_gene: TRBV4-1

CDR3aa: CASSFVGNQPQHF
CDR3nt: TGTGCCAGCAGTTTCGTCGGCAATCAGCCCCAGCATTTT
d_gene: -
abundance: few
j_gene: TRBJ1-5
v_gene: TRBV27

CDR3aa: CASSPPGSRASYGYTF
CDR3nt: TGTGCCAGCTCCCCCCCAGGAAGTAGGGCCTCCTATGGCTACACCTTC
d_gene: -
abundance: -
j_gene: TRBJ1-2
v_gene: TRBV9

CDR3aa: CASSRSTIFAQYF
CDR3nt: TGTGCCAGCAGCCGATCTACCATCTTTGCCCAGTACTTC
d_gene: -
abundance: -
j_gene: TRBJ2-7
v_gene: TRBV28

CDR3aa: CASSLGYNEQFF
CDR3nt: TGTGCCAGCAGCTTAGGATACAATGAGCAGTTCTTC
d_gene: -
abundance: -
j_gene: TRBJ2-1
v_gene: TRBV7-2

CDR3aa: CASSAGTRIYEQYF
CDR3nt: TGTGCCAGTAGCGCCGGGACTAGAATCTACGAGCAGTACTTC
d_gene: TRBD2
abundance: -
j_gene: TRBJ2-7
v_gene: TRBV19

CDR3aa: CASSLDRVEGYTF
CDR3nt: TGTGCCAGCAGCTTAGACAGGGTAGAAGGCTACACCTTC
d_gene: -
abundance: -
j_gene: TRBJ1-2
v_gene: TRBV7-6

CDR3aa: CASSPGGTPVAYEQYF
CDR3nt: TGTGCCAGCAGCCCAGGGGGGACTCCCGTCGCCTACGAGCAGTACTTC
d_gene: -
abundance: -
j_gene: TRBJ2-7
v_gene: TRBV9

CDR3aa: CASSPSALAEAFF
CDR3nt: TGTGCCAGCAGTCCGTCGGCCCTGGCTGAAGCTTTCTTT
d_gene: -
abundance: -
j_gene: TRBJ1-1
v_gene: TRBV6-6

CDR3aa: CASSLTSGYFTDTQYF
CDR3nt: TGTGCCAGCAGCCTGACTAGCGGGTACTTCACAGATACGCAGTATTTT
d_gene: TRBD2
abundance: -
j_gene: TRBJ2-3
v_gene: TRBV7-2

CDR3aa: CASRSTDTQYF
CDR3nt: TGTGCCAGTAGGAGTACAGATACGCAGTATTTT
d_gene: -
abundance: -
j_gene: TRBJ2-3
v_gene: TRBV18

CDR3aa: CASSVGGLYGGATNEKLFF
CDR3nt: TGTGCCAGCAGCGTAGGGGGTCTCTACGGCGGGGCAACTAATGAAAAACTGTTTTTT
d_gene: -
abundance: -
j_gene: TRBJ1-4
v_gene: TRBV9

CDR3aa: CASSPGRGGLGDTEAFF
CDR3nt: TGCGCCAGCAGCCCTGGGCGGGGGGGGCTCGGGGACACTGAAGCTTTCTTT
d_gene: -
abundance: -
j_gene: TRBJ1-1
v_gene: TRBV5-1

CDR3aa: CASSQDEGFEAFF
CDR3nt: TGTGCCAGCAGCCAAGATGAAGGGTTTGAAGCTTTCTTT
d_gene: -
abundance: -
j_gene: TRBJ1-1
v_gene: TRBV4-2

CDR3aa: CASSYTKGTGELFF
CDR3nt: TGTGCCAGTAGCTATACAAAAGGGACCGGGGAGCTGTTTTTT
d_gene: -
abundance: once
j_gene: TRBJ2-2
v_gene: TRBV19

CDR3aa: CASSPLSGAGYTF
CDR3nt: TGTGCCAGCTCACCCCTCAGCGGGGCTGGCTACACCTTC
d_gene: -
abundance: -
j_gene: TRBJ1-2
v_gene: TRBV18

CDR3aa: CASTGAEAFF
CDR3nt: TGTGCCAGTACGGGGGCTGAAGCTTTCTTT
d_gene: -
abundance: -
j_gene: TRBJ1-1
v_gene: TRBV28

CDR3aa: CASSQATGALHIDTQYF
CDR3nt: TGCGCCAGCAGCCAAGCAACAGGGGCACTCCACATAGATACGCAGTATTTT
d_gene: TRBD1
abundance: -
j_gene: TRBJ2-3
v_gene: TRBV4-3

CDR3aa: CASSLLGGLNTEAFF
CDR3nt: TGTGCCAGCAGCCTATTAGGGGGGTTGAACACTGAAGCTTTCTTT
d_gene: -
abundance: -
j_gene: TRBJ1-1
v_gene: TRBV9